This T cell receptor (beta chain) emerged from a study of monozygotic twins with inflammatory bowel disease. Study results and caveats: Healthy co-twins, by inverse Simpson, had higher TCRbeta diversity than their siblings with IBD. In the analysis, different T cell subtypes could not be told apart. Patient repertoires may carry noise from differing immunosuppressive treatments.

Notes on this clonotype: Its antigen is not known.

Template switching incorporated UMIs with a 6-nucleotide sample barcode. TCRdb reprocessed the 5' RACE reads and stores each CDR3 protein as one record, lacking DNA. The sample yields some 200,000 distinct CDR3 sequences, of which the top ten take up around 1.5%. Germline CDR1 and CDR2: ENHRY and SYGVKD. This CDR3 spans 14 amino acids. The clonotype originates from a human donor with ulcerative colitis or Crohn's disease, or a healthy co-twin of an affected twin (not recorded which). The chain is built from TRBV10-3 and TRBJ1-5. The material sequenced was blood. CDR3: CATSGREGNQPQHF.